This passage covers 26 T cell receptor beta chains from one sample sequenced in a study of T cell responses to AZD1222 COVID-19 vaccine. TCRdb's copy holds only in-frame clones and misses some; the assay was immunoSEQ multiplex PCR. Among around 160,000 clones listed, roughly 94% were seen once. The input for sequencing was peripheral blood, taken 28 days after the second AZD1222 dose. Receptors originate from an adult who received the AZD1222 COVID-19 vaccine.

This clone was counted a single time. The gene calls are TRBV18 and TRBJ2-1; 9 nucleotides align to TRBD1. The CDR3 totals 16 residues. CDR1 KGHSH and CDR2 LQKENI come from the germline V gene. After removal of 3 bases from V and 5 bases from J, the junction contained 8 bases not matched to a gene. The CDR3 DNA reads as TGTGCCAGCTCACCTCCCCGGGACAGGGACCACAATGAGCAGTTCTTC. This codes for CASSPPRDRDHNEQFF.

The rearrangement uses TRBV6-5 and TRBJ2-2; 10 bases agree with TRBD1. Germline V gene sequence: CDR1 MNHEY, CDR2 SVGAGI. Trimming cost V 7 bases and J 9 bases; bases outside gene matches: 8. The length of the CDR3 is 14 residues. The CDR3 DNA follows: TGTGCCAGCACCAACCCGGGACAGGGGTGGGAGCTGTTTTTT. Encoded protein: CASTNPGQGWELFF.

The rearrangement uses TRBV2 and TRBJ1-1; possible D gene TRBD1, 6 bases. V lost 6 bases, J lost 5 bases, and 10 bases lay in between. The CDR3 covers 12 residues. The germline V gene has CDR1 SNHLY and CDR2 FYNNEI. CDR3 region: CASRLGGTEAFF. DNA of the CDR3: TGTGCCAGCAGGCTAGGGGGGACTGAAGCTTTCTTT.

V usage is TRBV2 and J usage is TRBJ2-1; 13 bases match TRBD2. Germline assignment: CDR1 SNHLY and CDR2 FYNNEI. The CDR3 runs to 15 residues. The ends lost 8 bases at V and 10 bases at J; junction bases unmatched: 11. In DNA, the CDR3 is TGTGCCAGCGAGCCACGGACTAGCGGGAGACAGGAGCAGTTCTTC. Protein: CASEPRTSGRQEQFF.

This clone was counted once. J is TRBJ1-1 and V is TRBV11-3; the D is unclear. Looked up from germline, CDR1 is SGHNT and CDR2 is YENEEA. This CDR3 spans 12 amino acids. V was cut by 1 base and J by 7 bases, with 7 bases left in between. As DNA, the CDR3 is TGTGCCAGCAGCTTAGGGGGTATTGAAGCTTTCTTT. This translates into CASSLGGIEAFF. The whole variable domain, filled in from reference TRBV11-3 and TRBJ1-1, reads EAGVVQSPRYKIIEKKQPVAFWCNPISGHNTLYWYLQNLGQGPELLIRYENEEAVDDSQLPKDRFSAERLKGVDSTLKIQPAELGDSAVYLCASSLGGIEAFFGQGTRLTVV.

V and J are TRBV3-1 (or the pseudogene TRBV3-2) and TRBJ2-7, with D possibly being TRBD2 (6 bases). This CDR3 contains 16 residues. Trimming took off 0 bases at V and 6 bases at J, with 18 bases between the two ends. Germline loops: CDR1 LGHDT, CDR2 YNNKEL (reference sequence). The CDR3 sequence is CASSQDRLPGGGEQYF. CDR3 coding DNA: TGTGCCAGCAGCCAAGATAGACTACCCGGGGGTGGCGAGCAGTACTTC.

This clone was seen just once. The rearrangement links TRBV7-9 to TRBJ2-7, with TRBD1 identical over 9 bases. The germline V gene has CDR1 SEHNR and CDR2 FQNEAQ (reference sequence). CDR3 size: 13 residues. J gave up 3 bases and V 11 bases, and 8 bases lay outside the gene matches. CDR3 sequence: CAVQGQGVYEQYF. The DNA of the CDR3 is TGTGCCGTCCAGGGACAGGGAGTCTACGAGCAGTACTTC.

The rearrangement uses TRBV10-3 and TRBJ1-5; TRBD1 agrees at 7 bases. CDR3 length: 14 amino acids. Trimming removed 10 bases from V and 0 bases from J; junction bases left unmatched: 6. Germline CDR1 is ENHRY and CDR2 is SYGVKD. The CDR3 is CATRTGTSNQPQHF. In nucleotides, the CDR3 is TGTGCCACGAGGACAGGAACTAGCAATCAGCCCCAGCATTTT.

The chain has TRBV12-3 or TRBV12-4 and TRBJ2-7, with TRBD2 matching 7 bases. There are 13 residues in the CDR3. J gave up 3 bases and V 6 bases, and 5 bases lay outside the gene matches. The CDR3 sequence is CASRRLAGYEQYF. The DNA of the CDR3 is TGTGCCAGCAGGAGGTTAGCGGGCTACGAGCAGTACTTC.

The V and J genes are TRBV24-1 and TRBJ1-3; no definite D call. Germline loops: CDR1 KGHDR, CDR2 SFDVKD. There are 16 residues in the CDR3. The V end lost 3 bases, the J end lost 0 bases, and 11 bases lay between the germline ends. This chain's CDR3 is CATSDGLLSSGNTIYF. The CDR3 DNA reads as TGTGCCACCAGTGATGGACTGCTGAGCTCTGGAAACACCATATATTTT.

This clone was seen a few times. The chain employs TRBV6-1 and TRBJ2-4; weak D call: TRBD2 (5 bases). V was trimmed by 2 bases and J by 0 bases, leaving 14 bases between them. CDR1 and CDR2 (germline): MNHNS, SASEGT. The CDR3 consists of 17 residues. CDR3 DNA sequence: TGTGCCAGCAGTGAAAGGTCTAGCTTGATAGCCAAAAACATTCAGTACTTC. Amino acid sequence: CASSERSSLIAKNIQYF.

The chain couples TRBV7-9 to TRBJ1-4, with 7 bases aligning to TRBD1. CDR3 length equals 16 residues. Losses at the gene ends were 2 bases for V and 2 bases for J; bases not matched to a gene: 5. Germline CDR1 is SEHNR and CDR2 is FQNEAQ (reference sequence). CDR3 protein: CASSLWGDSTNEKLFF. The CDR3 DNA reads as TGTGCCAGCAGCTTATGGGGGGACAGCACTAATGAAAAACTGTTTTTT.

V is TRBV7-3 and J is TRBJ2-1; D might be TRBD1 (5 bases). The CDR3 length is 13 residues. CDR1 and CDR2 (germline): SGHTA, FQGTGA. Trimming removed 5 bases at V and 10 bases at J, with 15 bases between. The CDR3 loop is CASSPRGAGEQFF. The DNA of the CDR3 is TGTGCCAGCAGCCCCCGTGGGGCAGGAGAGCAGTTCTTC. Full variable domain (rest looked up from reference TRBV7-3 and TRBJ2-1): GAGVSQTPSNKVTEKGKYVELRCDPISGHTALYWYRQSLGQGPEFLIYFQGTGAADDSGLPNDRFFAVRPEGSVSTLKIQRTERGDSAVYLCASSPRGAGEQFFGPGTRLTVL.

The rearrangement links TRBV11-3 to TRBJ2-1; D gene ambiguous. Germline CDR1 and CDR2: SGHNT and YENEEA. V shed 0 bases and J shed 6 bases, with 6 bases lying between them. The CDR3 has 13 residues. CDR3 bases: TGTGCCAGCAGCTTAGAACCGGGCAATGAGCAGTTCTTC. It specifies CASSLEPGNEQFF.

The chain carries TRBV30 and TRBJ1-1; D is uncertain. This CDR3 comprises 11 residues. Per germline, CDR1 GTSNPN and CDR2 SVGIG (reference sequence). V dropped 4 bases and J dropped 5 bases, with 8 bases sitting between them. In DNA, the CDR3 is TGTGCCTGGACTTTTTGGACTGAAGCTTTCTTT. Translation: CAWTFWTEAFF.

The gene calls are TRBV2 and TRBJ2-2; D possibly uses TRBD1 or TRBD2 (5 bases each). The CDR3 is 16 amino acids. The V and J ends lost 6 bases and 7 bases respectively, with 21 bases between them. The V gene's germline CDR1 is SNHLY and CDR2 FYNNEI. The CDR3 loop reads CASSGMGDPASGELFF. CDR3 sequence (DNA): TGTGCCAGCAGCGGAATGGGGGACCCCGCGAGCGGGGAGCTGTTTTTT.

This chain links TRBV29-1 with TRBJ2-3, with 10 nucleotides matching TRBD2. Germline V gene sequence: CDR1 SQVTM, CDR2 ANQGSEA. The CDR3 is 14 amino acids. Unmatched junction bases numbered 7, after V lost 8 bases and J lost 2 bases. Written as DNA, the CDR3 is TGCAGCACGCATAGCGGGAGGATCACAGATACGCAGTATTTT. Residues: CSTHSGRITDTQYF.

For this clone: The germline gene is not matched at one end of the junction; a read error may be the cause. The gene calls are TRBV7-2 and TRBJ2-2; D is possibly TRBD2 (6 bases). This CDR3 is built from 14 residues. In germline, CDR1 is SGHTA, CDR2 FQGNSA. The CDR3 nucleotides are TGTGCCAGCAGCTTCGGAGGGAACGCCGGGGAGCTGTTTTTT. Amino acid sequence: CASSFGGNAGELFF.

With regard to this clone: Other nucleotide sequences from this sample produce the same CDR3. The CDR3 nucleotides are TGTGCCAGCTCACCACAGAGGGGGGAGACCCAGTACTTC. As protein: CASSPQRGETQYF. This chain connects TRBV18 to TRBJ2-5; a weak D match, TRBD1 (6 bases). The CDR3 extends over 13 amino acids. Trimming stripped 1 base from V and 5 bases from J, with 8 bases between. CDR1 is KGHSH and CDR2 is LQKENI in the germline V gene.

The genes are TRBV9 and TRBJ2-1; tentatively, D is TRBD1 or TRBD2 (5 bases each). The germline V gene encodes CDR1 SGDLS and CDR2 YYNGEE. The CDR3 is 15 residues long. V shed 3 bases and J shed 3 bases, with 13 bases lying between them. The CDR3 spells CASSATGTNYNEQFF. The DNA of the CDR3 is TGTGCCAGCAGCGCTACCGGGACCAACTACAATGAGCAGTTCTTC.

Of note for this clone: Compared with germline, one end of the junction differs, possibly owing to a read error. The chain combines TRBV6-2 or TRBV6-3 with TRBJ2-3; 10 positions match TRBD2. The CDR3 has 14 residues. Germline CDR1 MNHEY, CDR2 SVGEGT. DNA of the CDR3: TGTGCCAGCAGTTACTCGCTAGCGGGAGATATGCAGTATTTT. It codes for CASSYSLAGDMQYF.

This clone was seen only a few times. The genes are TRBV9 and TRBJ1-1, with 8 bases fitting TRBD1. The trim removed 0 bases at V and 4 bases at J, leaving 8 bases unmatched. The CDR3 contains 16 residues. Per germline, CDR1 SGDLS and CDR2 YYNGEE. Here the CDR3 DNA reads TGTGCCAGCAGCGTAGGGTGGACAGGGATTCTCACTGAAGCTTTCTTT. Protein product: CASSVGWTGILTEAFF.

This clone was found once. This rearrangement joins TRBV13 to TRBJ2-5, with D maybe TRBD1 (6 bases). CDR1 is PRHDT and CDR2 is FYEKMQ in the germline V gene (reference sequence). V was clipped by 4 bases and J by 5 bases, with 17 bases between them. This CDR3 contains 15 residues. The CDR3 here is CASSSTARGGETQYF. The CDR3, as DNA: TGTGCCAGCAGCTCCACGGCCAGGGGTGGCGAGACCCAGTACTTC. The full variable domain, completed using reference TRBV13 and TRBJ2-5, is AAGVIQSPRHLIKEKRETATLKCYPIPRHDTVYWYQQGPGQDPQFLISFYEKMQSDKGSIPDRFSAQQFSDYHSELNMSSLELGDSALYFCASSSTARGGETQYFGPGTRLLVL.

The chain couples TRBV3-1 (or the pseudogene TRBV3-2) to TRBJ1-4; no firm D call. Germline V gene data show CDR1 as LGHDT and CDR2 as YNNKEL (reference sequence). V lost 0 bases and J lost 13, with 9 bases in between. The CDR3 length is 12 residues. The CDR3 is CASSQEGGRLFF. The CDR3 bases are TGTGCCAGCAGCCAAGAAGGCGGGAGACTGTTTTTT.

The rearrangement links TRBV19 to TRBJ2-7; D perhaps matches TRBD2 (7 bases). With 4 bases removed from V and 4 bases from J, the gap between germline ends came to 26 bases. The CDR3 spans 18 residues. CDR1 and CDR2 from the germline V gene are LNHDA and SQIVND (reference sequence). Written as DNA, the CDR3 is TGTGCCAGTAGTACGCTCGGTCGGGGGGCCGGGACTGGATACGAGCAGTACTTC. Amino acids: CASSTLGRGAGTGYEQYF.

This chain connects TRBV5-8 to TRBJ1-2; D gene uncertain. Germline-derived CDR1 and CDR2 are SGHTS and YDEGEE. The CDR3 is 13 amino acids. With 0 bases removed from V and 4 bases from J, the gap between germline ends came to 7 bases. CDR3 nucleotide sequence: TGTGCCAGCAGCTTGGGGGCTAGCTATGGCTACACCTTC. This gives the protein CASSLGASYGYTF. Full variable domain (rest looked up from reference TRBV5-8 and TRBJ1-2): EAGVTQSPTHLIKTRGQQATLRCSPISGHTSVYWYQQALGLGLQFLLWYDEGEERNRGNFPPRFSGRQFPNYSSELNVNALELEDSALYLCASSLGASYGYTFGSGTRLTVV.